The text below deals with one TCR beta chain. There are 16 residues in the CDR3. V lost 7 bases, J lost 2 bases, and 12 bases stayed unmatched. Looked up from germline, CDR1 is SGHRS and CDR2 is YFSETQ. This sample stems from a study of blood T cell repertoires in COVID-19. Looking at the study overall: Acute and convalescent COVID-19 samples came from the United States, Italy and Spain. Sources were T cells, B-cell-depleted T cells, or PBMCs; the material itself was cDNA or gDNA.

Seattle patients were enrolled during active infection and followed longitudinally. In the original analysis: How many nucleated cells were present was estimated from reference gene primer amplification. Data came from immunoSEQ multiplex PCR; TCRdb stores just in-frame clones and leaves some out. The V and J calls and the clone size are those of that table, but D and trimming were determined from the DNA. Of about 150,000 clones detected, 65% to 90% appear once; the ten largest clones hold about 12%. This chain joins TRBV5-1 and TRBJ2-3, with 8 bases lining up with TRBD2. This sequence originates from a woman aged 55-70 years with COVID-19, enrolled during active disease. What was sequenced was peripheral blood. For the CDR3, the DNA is TGCGCCAGCGGGATTCTAGCGGGTTCTTCCACAGATACGCAGTATTTT. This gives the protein CASGILAGSSTDTQYF.